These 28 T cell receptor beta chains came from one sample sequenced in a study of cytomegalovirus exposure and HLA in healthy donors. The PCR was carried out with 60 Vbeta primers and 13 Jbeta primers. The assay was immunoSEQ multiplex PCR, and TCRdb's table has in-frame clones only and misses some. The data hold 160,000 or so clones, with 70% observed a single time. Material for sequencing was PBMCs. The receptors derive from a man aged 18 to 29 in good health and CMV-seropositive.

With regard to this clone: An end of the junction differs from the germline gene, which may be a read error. In DNA, the CDR3 is TGCGCCAGCAGCCAAGTCCCAGGGCGGAACGCCGGGGAGCTGTTTTTT. Translated, it gives CASSQVPGRNAGELFF. The rearrangement uses TRBV4-1 and TRBJ2-2; tentatively, D is TRBD1 (5 bases). Germline CDR1 MGHRA, CDR2 YSYEKL. The CDR3 extends over 16 amino acids.

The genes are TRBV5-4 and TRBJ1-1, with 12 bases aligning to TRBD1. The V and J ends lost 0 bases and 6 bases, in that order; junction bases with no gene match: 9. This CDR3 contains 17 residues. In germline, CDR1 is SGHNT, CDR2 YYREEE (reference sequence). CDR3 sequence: CASSLGGQGAVSAEAFF. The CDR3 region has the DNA TGTGCCAGCAGCTTGGGGGGACAGGGGGCCGTTAGCGCTGAAGCTTTCTTT.

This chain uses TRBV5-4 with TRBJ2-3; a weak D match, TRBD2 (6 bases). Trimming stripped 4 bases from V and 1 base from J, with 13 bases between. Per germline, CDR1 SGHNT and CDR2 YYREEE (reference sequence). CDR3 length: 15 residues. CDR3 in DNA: TGTGCCAGCAGCCGCCAAGGAGGGCGCACAGATACGCAGTATTTT. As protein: CASSRQGGRTDTQYF.

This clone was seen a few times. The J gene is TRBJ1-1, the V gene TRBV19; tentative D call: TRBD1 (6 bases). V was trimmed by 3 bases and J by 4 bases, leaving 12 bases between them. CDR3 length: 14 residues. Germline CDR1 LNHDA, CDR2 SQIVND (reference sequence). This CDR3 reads CASSIGGARTEAFF. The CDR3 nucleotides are TGTGCCAGTAGTATCGGGGGGGCACGCACTGAAGCTTTCTTT.

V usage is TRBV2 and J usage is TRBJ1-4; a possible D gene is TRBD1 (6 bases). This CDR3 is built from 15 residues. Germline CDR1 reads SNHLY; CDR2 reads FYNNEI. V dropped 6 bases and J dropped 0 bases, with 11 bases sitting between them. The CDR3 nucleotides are TGTGCCAGCAGGTTCAGGGGTGCAACTAATGAAAAACTGTTTTTT. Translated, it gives CASRFRGATNEKLFF.

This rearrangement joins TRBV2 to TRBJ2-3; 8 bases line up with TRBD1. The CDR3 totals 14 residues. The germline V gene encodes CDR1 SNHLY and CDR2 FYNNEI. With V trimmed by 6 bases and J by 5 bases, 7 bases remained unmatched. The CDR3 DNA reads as TGTGCCAGCAGGGCGGCACAGGGGGGAGATACGCAGTATTTT. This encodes CASRAAQGGDTQYF.

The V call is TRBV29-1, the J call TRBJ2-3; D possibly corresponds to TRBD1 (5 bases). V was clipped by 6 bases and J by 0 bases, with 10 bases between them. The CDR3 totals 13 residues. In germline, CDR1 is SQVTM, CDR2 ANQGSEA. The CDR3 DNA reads TGCAGCGTGGGGCCCTCGAGCACAGATACGCAGTATTTT. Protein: CSVGPSSTDTQYF.

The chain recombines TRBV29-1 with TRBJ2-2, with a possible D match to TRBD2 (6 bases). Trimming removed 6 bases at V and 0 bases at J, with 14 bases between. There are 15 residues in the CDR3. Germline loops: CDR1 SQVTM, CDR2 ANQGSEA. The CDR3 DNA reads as TGCAGCGTCGAGGCGCTAGCGACGAACACCGGGGAGCTGTTTTTT. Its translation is CSVEALATNTGELFF.

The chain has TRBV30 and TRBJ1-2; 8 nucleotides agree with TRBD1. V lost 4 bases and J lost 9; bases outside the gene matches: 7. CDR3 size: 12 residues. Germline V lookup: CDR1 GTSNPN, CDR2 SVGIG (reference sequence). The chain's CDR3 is CAWTEDRVSYTF. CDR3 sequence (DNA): TGTGCCTGGACCGAGGACAGGGTTAGCTACACCTTC. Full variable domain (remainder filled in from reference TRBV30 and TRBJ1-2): SQTIHQWPATLVQPVGSPLSLECTVEGTSNPNLYWYRQAAGRGLQLLFYSVGIGQISSEVPQNLSASRPQDRQFILSSKKLLLSDSGFYLCAWTEDRVSYTFGSGTRLTVV.

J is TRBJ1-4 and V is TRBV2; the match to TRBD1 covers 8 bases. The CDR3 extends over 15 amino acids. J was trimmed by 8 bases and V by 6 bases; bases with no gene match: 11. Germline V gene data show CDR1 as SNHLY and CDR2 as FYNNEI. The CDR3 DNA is TGTGCCAGCAGAGCTACAGGGGGGGGAGGCGAAAAACTGTTTTTT. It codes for CASRATGGGGEKLFF. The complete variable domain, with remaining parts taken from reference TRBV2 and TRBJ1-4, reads EPEVTQTPSHQVTQMGQEVILRCVPISNHLYFYWYRQILGQKVEFLVSFYNNEISEKSEIFDDQFSVERPDGSNFTLKIRSTKLEDSAMYFCASRATGGGGEKLFFGSGTQLSVL.

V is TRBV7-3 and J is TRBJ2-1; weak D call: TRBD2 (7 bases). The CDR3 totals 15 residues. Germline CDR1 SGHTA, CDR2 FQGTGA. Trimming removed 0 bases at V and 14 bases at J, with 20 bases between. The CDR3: CASSLTWGAREGEFF. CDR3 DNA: TGTGCCAGCAGCTTAACGTGGGGGGCTAGGGAGGGGGAGTTCTTC.

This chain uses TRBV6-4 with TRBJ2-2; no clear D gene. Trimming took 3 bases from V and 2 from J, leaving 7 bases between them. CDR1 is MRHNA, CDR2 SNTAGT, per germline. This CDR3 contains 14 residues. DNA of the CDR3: TGTGCCAGCAGTGAATACTTAAACACCGGGGAGCTGTTTTTT. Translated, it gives CASSEYLNTGELFF.

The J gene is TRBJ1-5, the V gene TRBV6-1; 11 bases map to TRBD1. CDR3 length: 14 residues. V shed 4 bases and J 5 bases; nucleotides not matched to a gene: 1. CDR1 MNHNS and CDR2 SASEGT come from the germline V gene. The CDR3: CASSADRGHQPQHF. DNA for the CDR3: TGTGCCAGCAGTGCGGACAGGGGGCATCAGCCCCAGCATTTT.

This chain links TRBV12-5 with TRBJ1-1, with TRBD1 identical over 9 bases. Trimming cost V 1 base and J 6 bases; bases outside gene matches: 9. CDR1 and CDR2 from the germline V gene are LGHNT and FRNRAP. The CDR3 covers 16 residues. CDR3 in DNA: TGTGCTAGTGGTTTGGAAGGCGGACAGGGGCGGGCTGAAGCTTTCTTT. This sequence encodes CASGLEGGQGRAEAFF. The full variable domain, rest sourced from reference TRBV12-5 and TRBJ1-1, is DARVTQTPRHKVTEMGQEVTMRCQPILGHNTVFWYRQTMMQGLELLAYFRNRAPLDDSGMPKDRFSAEMPDATLATLKIQPSEPRDSAVYFCASGLEGGQGRAEAFFGQGTRLTVV.

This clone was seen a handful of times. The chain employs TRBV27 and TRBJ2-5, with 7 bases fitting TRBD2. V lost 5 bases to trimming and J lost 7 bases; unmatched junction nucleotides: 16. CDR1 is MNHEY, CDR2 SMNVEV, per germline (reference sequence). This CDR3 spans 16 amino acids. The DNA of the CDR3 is TGTGCCAGCAGTCCAGCCAGCGGGGTGGGATTGTGGACCCAGTACTTC. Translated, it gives CASSPASGVGLWTQYF.

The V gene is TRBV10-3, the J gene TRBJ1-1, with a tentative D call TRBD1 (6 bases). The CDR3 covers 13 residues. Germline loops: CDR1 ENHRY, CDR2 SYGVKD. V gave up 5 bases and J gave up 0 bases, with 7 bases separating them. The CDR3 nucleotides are TGTGCCATCAGTCAGGGGATGAACACTGAAGCTTTCTTT. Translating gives CAISQGMNTEAFF.

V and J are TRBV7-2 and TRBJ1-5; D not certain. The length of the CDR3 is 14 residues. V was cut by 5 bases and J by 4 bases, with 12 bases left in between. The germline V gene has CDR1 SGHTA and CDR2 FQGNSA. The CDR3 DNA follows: TGTGCCAGCAGCGGTCCGGGGATTAATCAGCCCCAGCATTTT. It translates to CASSGPGINQPQHF.

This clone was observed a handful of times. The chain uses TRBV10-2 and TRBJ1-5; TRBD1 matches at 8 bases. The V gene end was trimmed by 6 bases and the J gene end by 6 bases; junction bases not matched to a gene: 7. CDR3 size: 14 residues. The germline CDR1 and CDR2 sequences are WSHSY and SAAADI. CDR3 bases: TGCGCCAGCAGGGGAACAGGGGGAACTCAGCCCCAGCATTTT. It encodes CASRGTGGTQPQHF.

CDR3 protein: CASTLEGQHTEAFF. DNA of the CDR3: TGTGCCAGCACCCTAGAGGGACAACACACTGAAGCTTTCTTT. The genes are TRBV6-1 and TRBJ1-1, with D perhaps TRBD1 (6 bases). Trimming pared 7 bases from V and 3 bases from J, leaving 15 bases between. The CDR3 is 14 amino acids. CDR1 is MNHNS, CDR2 SASEGT, per germline.

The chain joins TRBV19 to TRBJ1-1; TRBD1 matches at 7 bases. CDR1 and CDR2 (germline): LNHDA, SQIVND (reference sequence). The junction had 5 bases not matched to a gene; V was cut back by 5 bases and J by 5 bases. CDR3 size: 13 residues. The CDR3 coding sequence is TGTGCCAGTAGTGCCAGGGGGAGTACTGAAGCTTTCTTT. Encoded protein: CASSARGSTEAFF.

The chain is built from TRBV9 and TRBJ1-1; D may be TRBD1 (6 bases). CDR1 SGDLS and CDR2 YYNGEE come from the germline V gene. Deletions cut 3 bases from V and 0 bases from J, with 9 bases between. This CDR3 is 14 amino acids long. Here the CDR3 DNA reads TGTGCCAGCAGCGCGGACAGATTGAACACTGAAGCTTTCTTT. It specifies CASSADRLNTEAFF. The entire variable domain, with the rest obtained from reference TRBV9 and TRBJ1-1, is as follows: DSGVTQTPKHLITATGQRVTLRCSPRSGDLSVYWYQQSLDQGLQFLIQYYNGEERAKGNILERFSAQQFPDLHSELNLSSLELGDSALYFCASSADRLNTEAFFGQGTRLTVV.

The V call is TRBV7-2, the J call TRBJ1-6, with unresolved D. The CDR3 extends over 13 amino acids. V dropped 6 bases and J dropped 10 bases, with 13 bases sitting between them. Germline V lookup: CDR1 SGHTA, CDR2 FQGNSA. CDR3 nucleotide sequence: TGTGCCAGCAGTCTACAGACGGTGTCACCCCTCCACTTT. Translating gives CASSLQTVSPLHF.

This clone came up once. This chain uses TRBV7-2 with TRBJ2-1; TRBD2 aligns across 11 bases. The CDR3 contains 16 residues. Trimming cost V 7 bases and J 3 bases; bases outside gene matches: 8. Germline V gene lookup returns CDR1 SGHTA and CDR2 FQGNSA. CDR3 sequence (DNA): TGTGCCAGCATCCAGGGGGGGACTAGCGGCTACAATGAGCAGTTCTTC. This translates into CASIQGGTSGYNEQFF.

CDR3 nucleotides: TGTGCCAGCAGCGTAAGGACAGCTAACTATGGCTACACCTTC. The encoded protein is CASSVRTANYGYTF. The chain has TRBV9 and TRBJ1-2, with a weak D call TRBD1 (6 bases). Germline assignment: CDR1 SGDLS and CDR2 YYNGEE. The V end was cut by 1 base, the J end by 0 bases, with 7 bases between. The CDR3 spans 14 residues. Together with reference TRBV9 and TRBJ1-2, the CDR3 gives the full variable domain: DSGVTQTPKHLITATGQRVTLRCSPRSGDLSVYWYQQSLDQGLQFLIQYYNGEERAKGNILERFSAQQFPDLHSELNLSSLELGDSALYFCASSVRTANYGYTFGSGTRLTVV.

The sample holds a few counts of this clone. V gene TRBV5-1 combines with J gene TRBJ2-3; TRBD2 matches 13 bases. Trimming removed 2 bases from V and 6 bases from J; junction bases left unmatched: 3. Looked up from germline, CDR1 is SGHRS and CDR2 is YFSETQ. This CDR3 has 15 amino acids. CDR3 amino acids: CASSFTSGREDTQYF. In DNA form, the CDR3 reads TGCGCCAGCAGCTTCACTAGCGGGAGGGAGGATACGCAGTATTTT.

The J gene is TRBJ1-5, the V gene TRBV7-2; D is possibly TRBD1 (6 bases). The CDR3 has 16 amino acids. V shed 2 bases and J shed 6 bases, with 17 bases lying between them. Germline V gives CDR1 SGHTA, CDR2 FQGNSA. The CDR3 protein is CASSLKPGQLVQPQHF. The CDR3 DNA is TGTGCCAGCAGCTTAAAGCCGGGACAACTCGTTCAGCCCCAGCATTTT.

CDR3 sequence: CAISESGTGALYGYTF. The CDR3 region has the DNA TGTGCCATCAGTGAGTCTGGGACAGGGGCGCTCTATGGCTACACCTTC. This rearrangement joins TRBV10-3 to TRBJ1-2; 10 bases are a match to TRBD1. This CDR3 contains 16 residues. From germline, CDR1 is ENHRY and CDR2 SYGVKD. V lost 0 bases and J lost 4; bases outside the gene matches: 5.

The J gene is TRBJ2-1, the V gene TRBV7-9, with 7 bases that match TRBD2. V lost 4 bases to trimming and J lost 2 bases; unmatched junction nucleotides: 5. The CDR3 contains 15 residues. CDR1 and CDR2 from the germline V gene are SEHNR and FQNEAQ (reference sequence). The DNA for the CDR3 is TGTGCCAGCAGCTCACCGGGAGGCGCCTACAATGAGCAGTTCTTC. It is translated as CASSSPGGAYNEQFF.